Listed below are T cell receptor beta chains from one sample, sequenced in a study of regulatory T cells in long-lasting Graves disease. TCRdb re-analysed the multiplex PCR reads in MiXCR, keeping a single row per CDR3 protein. The sample has under 700,000 distinct CDR3 sequences; more than 15% are singletons. The same data also contributed to another study, on T cells in Graves' hyperthyroidism and ophthalmopathy.

The sample consisted of peripheral blood mononuclear cells (PBMCs), taken at new diagnosis, from a patient treated with antithyroid drugs. Every receptor here comes from a woman aged 35-65 years with Graves disease. Both conserved end residues are part of each CDR3. The D gene is left open where the match is weak.

D: TRBD1; J: TRBJ1-2; V: TRBV20-1; CDR3: CSAQVGQPSGSYGYTF
D: -; J: TRBJ2-7; V: TRBV12-3/TRBV12-4; CDR3: CASSDGYEQYF
D: -; J: TRBJ2-5; V: TRBV11-2; CDR3: CASSLRPGRETQYF
D: -; J: TRBJ2-7; V: TRBV30; CDR3: CAWSSRVVYEQYF
D: -; J: TRBJ2-7; V: TRBV12-3/TRBV12-4; CDR3: CASSPSPGRLYEQYF
D: -; J: TRBJ2-5; V: TRBV12-3/TRBV12-4; CDR3: CASSWGGEQETQYF
D: -; J: TRBJ1-1; V: TRBV4-2; CDR3: CASSQELTIGTEAFF
D: -; J: TRBJ1-1; V: TRBV12-3/TRBV12-4; CDR3: CASSPKMASGYEAFF
D: TRBD1; J: TRBJ1-2; V: TRBV7-8; CDR3: CASSLAGGQDYGYTF
D: -; J: TRBJ1-5; V: TRBV3-1; CDR3: CASSQDFPGNQPQHF
D: -; J: TRBJ2-1; V: TRBV3-1; CDR3: CASGGNRRSYNEQFF
D: TRBD1; J: TRBJ1-6; V: TRBV12-3/TRBV12-4; CDR3: CASSFTGANSPLHF
D: -; J: TRBJ2-4; V: TRBV5-1; CDR3: CASSLEGSEDIQYF
D: -; J: TRBJ1-3; V: TRBV12-3/TRBV12-4; CDR3: CASSLIGNTIYF
D: TRBD1; J: TRBJ2-7; V: TRBV29-1; CDR3: CSVSSGTAYEQYF
D: -; J: TRBJ1-5; V: TRBV28; CDR3: CASSLVPGLNNQPQHF
D: TRBD2; J: TRBJ2-2; V: TRBV13; CDR3: CASSLIFSSGDKNTGELFF
D: -; J: TRBJ1-6; V: TRBV20-1; CDR3: CSASDGENSSPLHF
D: TRBD1; J: TRBJ2-3; V: TRBV7-3; CDR3: CASSATPGQNTDTQYF
D: -; J: TRBJ1-1; V: TRBV11-2; CDR3: CASSSSLGPNTEAFF
D: -; J: TRBJ2-1; V: TRBV12-3/TRBV12-4; CDR3: CATSGPIYNEQFF
D: -; J: TRBJ2-7; V: TRBV30; CDR3: CAWTQEDGNEQYF
D: TRBD2; J: TRBJ2-1; V: TRBV4-1; CDR3: CASSQSPLAGEQFF
D: -; J: TRBJ1-5; V: TRBV28; CDR3: CASSVSGVHQPQHF
D: -; J: TRBJ2-5; V: TRBV6-1; CDR3: CASSEGNSQETQYF
D: TRBD2; J: TRBJ2-3; V: TRBV27; CDR3: CASSEGAGGPRTDTQYF
D: -; J: TRBJ2-5; V: TRBV4-1; CDR3: CASSSLTGPITDEQYF
D: -; J: TRBJ1-1; V: TRBV6-5; CDR3: CASSSRGGLEAFF
D: -; J: TRBJ2-3; V: TRBV19; CDR3: CASSRGGTSTDTQYF
D: -; J: TRBJ1-1; V: TRBV7-8; CDR3: CASSLALGGTEAFF
D: TRBD1; J: TRBJ1-6; V: TRBV29-1; CDR3: CSVEQGQDWALHF
D: -; J: TRBJ1-2; V: TRBV19; CDR3: CASSIDRGLYGYTF